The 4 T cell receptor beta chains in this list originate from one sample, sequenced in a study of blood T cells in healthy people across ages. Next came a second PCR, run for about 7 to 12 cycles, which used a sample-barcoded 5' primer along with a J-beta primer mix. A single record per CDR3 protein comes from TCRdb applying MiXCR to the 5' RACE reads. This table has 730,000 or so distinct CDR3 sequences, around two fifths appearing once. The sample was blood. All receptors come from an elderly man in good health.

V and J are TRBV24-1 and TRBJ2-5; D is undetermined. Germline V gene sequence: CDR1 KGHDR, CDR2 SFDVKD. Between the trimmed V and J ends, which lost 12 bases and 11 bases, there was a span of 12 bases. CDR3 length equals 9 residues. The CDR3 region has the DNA TGTGCCGCTCCCGATATTCAGTACTTC. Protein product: CAAPDIQYF.

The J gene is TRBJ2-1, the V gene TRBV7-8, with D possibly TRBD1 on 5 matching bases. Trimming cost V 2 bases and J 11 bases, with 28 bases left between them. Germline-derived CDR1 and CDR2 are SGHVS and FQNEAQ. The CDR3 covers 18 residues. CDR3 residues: CASSLLYQQVGTMSKQFF. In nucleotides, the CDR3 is TGTGCCAGCAGCTTATTGTACCAACAGGTGGGTACAATGAGCAAGCAGTTCTTC.

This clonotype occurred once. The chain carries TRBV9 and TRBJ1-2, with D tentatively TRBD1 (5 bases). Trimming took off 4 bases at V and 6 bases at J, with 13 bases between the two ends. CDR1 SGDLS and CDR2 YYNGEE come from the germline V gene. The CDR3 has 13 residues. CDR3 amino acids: CASSRIGTDGYTF. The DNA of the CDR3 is TGTGCCAGCAGCAGAATCGGGACGGATGGCTACACCTTC.

In nucleotides, the CDR3 is TGTGCCAGCAGTCCTATGGGAGGGGGACAGGGTGGGCAGTTCTTC. Protein: CASSPMGGGQGGQFF. This sequence joins TRBV27 and TRBJ2-1; 9 bases are shared with TRBD1. The V gene's germline CDR1 is MNHEY and CDR2 SMNVEV (reference sequence). The length of the CDR3 is 15 residues. Unmatched junction bases numbered 14, after V lost 5 bases and J lost 12 bases.